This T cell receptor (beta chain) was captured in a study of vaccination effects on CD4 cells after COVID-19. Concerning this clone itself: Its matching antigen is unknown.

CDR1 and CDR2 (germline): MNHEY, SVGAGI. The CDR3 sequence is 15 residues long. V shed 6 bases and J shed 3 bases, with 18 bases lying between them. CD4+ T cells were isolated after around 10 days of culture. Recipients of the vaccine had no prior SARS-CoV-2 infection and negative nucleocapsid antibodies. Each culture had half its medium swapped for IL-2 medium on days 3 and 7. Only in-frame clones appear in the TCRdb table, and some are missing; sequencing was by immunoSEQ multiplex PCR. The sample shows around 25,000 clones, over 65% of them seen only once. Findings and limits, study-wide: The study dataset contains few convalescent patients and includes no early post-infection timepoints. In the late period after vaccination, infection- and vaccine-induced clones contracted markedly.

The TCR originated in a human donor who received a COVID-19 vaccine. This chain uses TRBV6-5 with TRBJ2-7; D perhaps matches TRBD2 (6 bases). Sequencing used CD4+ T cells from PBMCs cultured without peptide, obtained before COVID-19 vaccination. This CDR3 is CASRYQRRAYYEQYF. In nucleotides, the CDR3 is TGTGCCAGCAGGTACCAACGGAGGGCCTACTACGAGCAGTACTTC.